This TCR beta chain was profiled in a study of blood T cells in healthy people across ages. Study outcomes and limitations: Observed TCR beta diversity per million T cells went down as age went up. This fall followed a roughly linear course with age.

The use of a sample-barcoded 5' primer and a J-beta primer mix characterized a second PCR of roughly 7 to 11 cycles. TCRdb called the 5' RACE reads again in MiXCR, with one record for every CDR3 protein. The sample records around 1,000,000 distinct CDR3 sequences, under 30% being singletons. A word on this clonotype: Its antigen is not known.

These records were also assigned to another study, of T cells of mothers and their children.

This receptor was obtained from a girl aged 2-9 years in good health. Sequenced sample: blood.

This chain's CDR3 is CASSFWITSGGGTQETQYF. The CDR3 nucleotides read TGTGCCAGCAGCTTCTGGATAACGAGCGGGGGGGGTACTCAAGAGACCCAGTACTTC. This chain joins TRBV11-3 and TRBJ2-5; 10 positions match TRBD2. V trimming: 3 bases; J trimming: 2 bases; junction bases outside the gene matches: 15. The CDR3 is made up of 19 amino acids. CDR1 is SGHNT and CDR2 is YENEEA in the germline V gene. Based on the CDR3 plus reference TRBV11-3 and TRBJ2-5, the full variable domain is EAGVVQSPRYKIIEKKQPVAFWCNPISGHNTLYWYLQNLGQGPELLIRYENEEAVDDSQLPKDRFSAERLKGVDSTLKIQPAELGDSAVYLCASSFWITSGGGTQETQYFGPGTRLLVL.